These 6 T cell receptor beta chains share one sample of origin, sequenced in a study of cytomegalovirus exposure and HLA in healthy donors. Amplification used 60 Vbeta primers and 13 Jbeta primers. Method: immunoSEQ multiplex PCR; TCRdb's copy keeps in-frame clones and lacks some. In the table there are approximately 200,000 clones, over 75% of which are singletons. Sequencing was performed on PBMCs. The receptor set was obtained from a girl aged 2-10 years in good health and CMV-seronegative.

The chain links TRBV23-1 to TRBJ1-6, with D uncertain. TRBV23-1 qualifies as an ORF whose function is uncertain. V was pared by 0 bases and J by 7 bases, with 4 bases between. The length of the CDR3 is 13 residues. The CDR3 protein is CASSQSRNSPLHF. CDR3 DNA sequence: TGCGCCAGCAGTCAATCGCGGAATTCACCCCTCCACTTT.

The chain employs TRBV11-2 and TRBJ2-1, with D unclear. The V end was cut by 1 base, the J end by 6 bases, with 7 bases between. Germline CDR1 and CDR2: SGHAT and FQNNGV. This CDR3 region has 13 residues. The CDR3 bases are TGTGCCAGCAGCTTAGTAAAAATCAATGAGCAGTTCTTC. Amino acids: CASSLVKINEQFF.

The chain has TRBV4-1 and TRBJ2-5; the match to TRBD2 covers 7 bases. This CDR3 is built from 18 residues. Germline trimming cut 3 bases from V and 0 bases from J; bases unmatched to any gene: 13. The V gene's germline CDR1 is MGHRA and CDR2 YSYEKL. CDR3 DNA sequence: TGCGCCAGCAGCCAGAGGGAGCGGGGACTGAAGAACCAAGAGACCCAGTACTTC. Its protein product is CASSQRERGLKNQETQYF.

This sequence joins TRBV5-1 and TRBJ1-3; the match to TRBD1 covers 7 bases. This CDR3 has 14 amino acids. Germline CDR1 reads SGHRS; CDR2 reads YFSETQ. Unmatched junction bases numbered 6, after V lost 4 bases and J lost 5 bases. The CDR3, as DNA: TGCGCCAGCAGCATAGACAGGGCAAGAAACACCATATATTTT. It translates to CASSIDRARNTIYF.

The CDR3 bases are TGTGCCAGTAGTCGCCGGGGGACAGCTAATGGCGAGCAGTACTTC. It encodes CASSRRGTANGEQYF. V gene TRBV19 combines with J gene TRBJ2-7, with TRBD1 as a possible D gene (7 bases). V lost 5 bases and J lost 6, with 20 bases in between. Germline assignment: CDR1 LNHDA and CDR2 SQIVND (reference sequence). CDR3 length: 15 amino acids.

This clone turned up a few times. This chain uses TRBV1 with TRBJ2-4; TRBD2 is the table's D call, not checked against the DNA. TRBV1 is noted as a pseudogene. The CDR3 has 17 amino acids. The CDR3 region is CTSSAPGGGRAKNIQYF. CDR3 in DNA: TGCACCAGCAGCGCCCCGGGAGGAGGGAGGGCCAAAAACATTCAGTACTTC.